What follows are 17 T cell receptor beta chains derived from one specimen sequenced in a study of monozygotic twins with inflammatory bowel disease. TCRdb reprocessed the 5' RACE reads and stores each CDR3 protein as one record, lacking DNA. Recorded for this sample: 200,000 to 250,000 distinct CDR3 sequences. Sequenced material: blood. The receptors derive from a human donor with ulcerative colitis or Crohn's disease, or a healthy co-twin of an affected twin (not recorded which).

The V and J genes are TRBV7-7 and TRBJ2-5. This CDR3 has 15 amino acids. The germline gives CDR1 SSHAT, CDR2 FNYEAQ (reference sequence). The CDR3 region is CASSSSPSAQETQYF.

This chain's CDR3 is CASSSGAGRGNQPQHF. The chain uses TRBV7-3 and TRBJ1-5; TCRdb's assignment of TRBD1 cannot be checked, as there is no DNA. This CDR3 has 16 residues. Germline V gene sequence: CDR1 SGHTA, CDR2 FQGTGA. The full variable domain, its missing parts supplied by reference TRBV7-3 and TRBJ1-5, is GAGVSQTPSNKVTEKGKYVELRCDPISGHTALYWYRQSLGQGPEFLIYFQGTGAADDSGLPNDRFFAVRPEGSVSTLKIQRTERGDSAVYLCASSSGAGRGNQPQHFGDGTRLSIL.

This sequence joins TRBV18 and TRBJ1-4. CDR1 is KGHSH and CDR2 is LQKENI in the germline V gene. The CDR3 covers 15 residues. The CDR3 protein is CASSPRDITNEKLFF.

The gene calls are TRBV20-1 and TRBJ2-6. This CDR3 is 14 amino acids long. The germline V gene encodes CDR1 DFQATT and CDR2 SNEGSKA (reference sequence). Here the CDR3 reads CSASFSSGANVLTF.

The V and J genes are TRBV5-5 and TRBJ1-5; TCRdb calls TRBD1, which cannot be checked without DNA. The germline gives CDR1 SGHKS, CDR2 YYEKEE (reference sequence). The CDR3 is made up of 16 amino acids. This CDR3 is CASSFGWGRGNQPQHF. The entire variable domain, with the rest obtained from reference TRBV5-5 and TRBJ1-5, is as follows: DAGVTQSPTHLIKTRGQQVTLRCSPISGHKSVSWYQQVLGQGPQFIFQYYEKEERGRGNFPDRFSARQFPNYSSELNVNALLLGDSALYLCASSFGWGRGNQPQHFGDGTRLSIL.

The chain is built from TRBV4-1 and TRBJ1-4. CDR3 length equals 13 residues. The germline V gene has CDR1 MGHRA and CDR2 YSYEKL. CDR3 loop: CASSQWANEKLFF.

The chain combines TRBV6-2 or TRBV6-3 with TRBJ2-7; TCRdb outputs TRBD2, but without DNA this stays unchecked. Germline V lookup: CDR1 MNHEY, CDR2 SVGEGT. The CDR3 is 16 amino acids. The chain's CDR3 is CASRRTSGGANYEQYF.

The chain carries TRBV5-1 and TRBJ2-2; TCRdb returns TRBD2, unconfirmable since there is no DNA. The germline V gene has CDR1 SGHRS and CDR2 YFSETQ. CDR3 length: 17 residues. The CDR3 is CASSLVPRTTNTGELFF.

The chain is built from TRBV7-6 and TRBJ2-3; TCRdb's assignment of TRBD2 cannot be checked, as there is no DNA. CDR1 SGHVS and CDR2 FNYEAQ come from the germline V gene. The CDR3 covers 18 residues. CDR3: CASNPWVGELAGTDTQYF.

The V call is TRBV18, the J call TRBJ1-2; the TRBD1 assignment by TCRdb is unverifiable without DNA. CDR3 size: 13 residues. The germline gives CDR1 KGHSH, CDR2 LQKENI. The CDR3 reads CASSPEGNYGYTF. Full variable domain (missing parts from reference TRBV18 and TRBJ1-2): NAGVMQNPRHLVRRRGQEARLRCSPMKGHSHVYWYRQLPEEGLKFMVYLQKENIIDESGMPKERFSAEFPKEGPSILRIQQVVRGDSAAYFCASSPEGNYGYTFGSGTRLTVV.

The chain couples TRBV6-5 to TRBJ2-7; TCRdb outputs TRBD1, but without DNA this stays unchecked. Germline V gene lookup returns CDR1 MNHEY and CDR2 SVGAGI. This CDR3 has 13 amino acids. The CDR3 sequence is CASTVDRGNEQYF.

The V and J genes are TRBV29-1 and TRBJ2-7; no DNA is available, so the TRBD1 call from TCRdb remains unchecked. The CDR3 runs 11 residues. Germline V CDR1 and CDR2: SQVTM, ANQGSEA. Here the CDR3 reads CSVQTGPEQYF.

V gene TRBV20-1 combines with J gene TRBJ1-5. The CDR3 is 13 amino acids. Germline assignment: CDR1 DFQATT and CDR2 SNEGSKA (reference sequence). This CDR3 is CSARGRGGQPQHF.

The chain is built from TRBV3-1 and TRBJ2-7; TCRdb gives TRBD2 as the D gene, but with no DNA this cannot be confirmed. This CDR3 is 14 amino acids long. The germline V gene has CDR1 LGHDT and CDR2 YNNKEL (reference sequence). The CDR3 region is CASSQEALTYEQYF.

The chain recombines TRBV7-2 with TRBJ1-1; the TRBD1 assignment by TCRdb is unverifiable without DNA. Germline CDR1 reads SGHTA; CDR2 reads FQGNSA. This CDR3 region has 16 residues. CDR3 protein: CASRSTGGPMNTEAFF.

The chain links TRBV6-1 to TRBJ1-3. The V gene's germline CDR1 is MNHNS and CDR2 SASEGT. CDR3 size: 15 residues. This CDR3 is CASSELGRSGNTIYF.

The CDR3 loop reads CASSLVRVQEAFF. The chain recombines TRBV7-2 with TRBJ1-1. This CDR3 spans 13 amino acids. CDR1 SGHTA and CDR2 FQGNSA come from the germline V gene.